The 32 T cell receptor beta chains below all came from one sample that was sequenced in a study of metastatic and nonmetastatic thyroid tumors. TCRdb redid the clone calls on the PCR reads using MiXCR. Of over 30,000 clones listed, 15% to 20% were seen once; the top ten hold roughly 12%. Thyroid surgery took place with no prior treatment in any patient. Sequencing input: blood. These receptors came from a male donor with papillary thyroid cancer or a benign thyroid nodule (not recorded which). Some clones in this sample may be carry-over from other donors' samples.

The chain carries TRBV5-1 and TRBJ2-2; 10 bases map to TRBD2. In germline, CDR1 is SGHRS, CDR2 YFSETQ. The length of the CDR3 is 15 residues. With V trimmed by 4 bases and J by 5 bases, 5 bases remained unmatched. The CDR3 loop is CASSPGTSDTGELFF. The CDR3 DNA reads as TGCGCCAGCAGCCCCGGGACTAGCGATACCGGGGAGCTGTTTTTT.

V and J are TRBV6-1 and TRBJ1-1; tentatively, D is TRBD1 (5 bases). V lost 3 bases, J lost 1 base, and 6 bases lay in between. Germline CDR1 and CDR2: MNHNS and SASEGT. There are 13 residues in the CDR3. The CDR3 bases are TGTGCCAGCAGTGAGAGGGGGAACACTGAAGCTTTCTTT. Protein sequence: CASSERGNTEAFF.

In this sample, this clone is medium-sized. The chain carries TRBV6-1 and TRBJ2-2; no clear D. CDR3 length: 15 residues. Per the germline V gene, CDR1 is MNHNS and CDR2 is SASEGT. The germline V and J ends were trimmed by 6 bases and 5 bases, with 16 bases remaining between them. CDR3 DNA: TGTGCCAGCAGCCCTTACCGACTGGTAACCGGGGAGCTGTTTTTT. This gives the protein CASSPYRLVTGELFF.

This clone showed up many times. The genes are TRBV20-1 and TRBJ2-7; 11 positions agree with TRBD2. V lost 5 bases to trimming and J lost 5 bases; unmatched junction nucleotides: 11. This CDR3 spans 15 amino acids. Per the germline V gene, CDR1 is DFQATT and CDR2 is SNEGSKA (reference sequence). CDR3 nucleotides: TGCAGTGCTTCGTATAGCGGGGGGGTGGTCCACGAGCAGTACTTC. It specifies CSASYSGGVVHEQYF.

The rearrangement links TRBV10-1 to TRBJ2-3; D is unresolved. The CDR3 runs to 13 residues. The V and J ends lost 10 bases and 4 bases respectively, with 15 bases between them. Per germline, CDR1 WNHNN and CDR2 SYGVQD (reference sequence). The CDR3 loop reads CAITESLPDTQYF. The CDR3 nucleotides are TGCGCCATCACTGAGTCCCTCCCAGATACGCAGTATTTT.

The sample holds a few counts of this clone. The chain has TRBV19 and TRBJ1-2, with 9 bases matching TRBD1. CDR1 is LNHDA, CDR2 SQIVND, per germline (reference sequence). With V trimmed by 5 bases and J by 4 bases, 5 bases remained unmatched. The CDR3 extends over 14 amino acids. Written as DNA, the CDR3 is TGTGCCAGTAGTTTCGGGACAGGGAGCTATGGCTACACCTTC. The encoded protein is CASSFGTGSYGYTF.

This chain joins TRBV28 and TRBJ2-5; D might be TRBD1 (6 bases). The length of the CDR3 is 12 residues. The ends were cut back, 5 bases at V and 2 bases at J, with 6 bases in the middle. Germline V gene lookup returns CDR1 MDHEN and CDR2 SYDVKM. The DNA for the CDR3 is TGTGCCAGCAGTCAGGGGCAAGAGACCCAGTACTTC. Translating gives CASSQGQETQYF.

The genes are TRBV11-2 and TRBJ2-1; D is possibly TRBD2 (6 bases). CDR3 length: 16 residues. CDR1 SGHAT and CDR2 FQNNGV come from the germline V gene. Trimming took off 4 bases at V and 0 bases at J, with 13 bases between the two ends. The CDR3 spells CASSSGSGSSYNEQFF. The DNA of the CDR3 is TGTGCCAGCAGCTCCGGGAGCGGTTCCTCCTACAATGAGCAGTTCTTC.

This clone was detected only a few times. The rearrangement uses TRBV6-1 and TRBJ2-1, with 10 nucleotides matching TRBD1. Germline CDR1 reads MNHNS; CDR2 reads SASEGT. Trimming cost V 1 base and J 9 bases; bases outside gene matches: 6. The CDR3 is made up of 15 amino acids. CDR3 loop: CASSEEGQGSSEQFF. The CDR3 DNA follows: TGTGCCAGCAGTGAAGAGGGACAGGGGTCGAGTGAGCAGTTCTTC.

The sample holds many counts of this clone. The J gene is TRBJ1-2, the V gene TRBV3-1; D unresolved. Trimming removed 4 bases from V and 5 bases from J, with 8 bases in between. The CDR3 loop spans 12 amino acids. Per germline, CDR1 LGHDT and CDR2 YNNKEL (reference sequence). The CDR3 DNA is TGTGCCAGCAGCCCCGACCGATATGGCTACACCTTC. Protein product: CASSPDRYGYTF. Together with reference TRBV3-1 and TRBJ1-2, the CDR3 gives the full variable domain: DTAVSQTPKYLVTQMGNDKSIKCEQNLGHDTMYWYKQDSKKFLKIMFSYNNKELIINETVPNRFSPKSPDKAHLNLHINSLELGDSAVYFCASSPDRYGYTFGSGTRLTVV.

The V gene is TRBV7-8, the J gene TRBJ2-5, with 7 bases that match TRBD1. This CDR3 contains 14 residues. The trim removed 4 bases at V and 0 bases at J, leaving 2 bases unmatched. Germline CDR1 SGHVS, CDR2 FQNEAQ. The CDR3, as DNA: TGTGCCAGCAGCTCGGGACAGTACCAAGAGACCCAGTACTTC. Amino acids: CASSSGQYQETQYF.

CDR3: CASSLDGTEKLFF. The CDR3 nucleotides are TGTGCCAGCAGCTTGGACGGGACTGAAAAACTGTTTTTT. The chain joins TRBV5-4 to TRBJ1-4; maybe TRBD1 (5 bases). CDR3 length equals 13 residues. Per the germline V gene, CDR1 is SGHNT and CDR2 is YYREEE (reference sequence). Trimming pared 0 bases from V and 7 bases from J, leaving 7 bases between.

This clone has just a few counts. The gene calls are TRBV6-1 and TRBJ2-1; D may match TRBD1 or TRBD2 (6 bases each). The CDR3 is 14 residues long. V was pared by 2 bases and J by 6 bases, with 11 bases between. The germline V gene encodes CDR1 MNHNS and CDR2 SASEGT. As DNA, the CDR3 is TGTGCCAGCAGTGAATTTAAGGGGGGCAATGAGCAGTTCTTC. It specifies CASSEFKGGNEQFF.

This clone was picked up many times. The rearrangement links TRBV4-1 to TRBJ2-1; 9 nucleotides agree with TRBD1. V trimming: 5 bases; J trimming: 7 bases; junction bases outside the gene matches: 9. The CDR3 loop spans 15 amino acids. The V gene's germline CDR1 is MGHRA and CDR2 YSYEKL. The CDR3 spells CASSLGQGFKNEQFF. Written as DNA, the CDR3 is TGCGCCAGCAGCTTAGGACAGGGGTTTAAGAATGAGCAGTTCTTC.

This clone was recorded many times. This chain uses TRBV19 with TRBJ2-3; 7 bases line up with TRBD2. Trimming cost V 0 bases and J 1 base; bases outside gene matches: 1. The CDR3 has 15 amino acids. The germline gives CDR1 LNHDA, CDR2 SQIVND (reference sequence). The CDR3 DNA sequence: TGTGCCAGTAGTATAGAAACTAGCGGCACAGATACGCAGTATTTT. It translates to CASSIETSGTDTQYF.

In its sample, this clone was seen a few times. A much larger clonotype is one base distant, so this may be a read error. Additional DNA sequences in this sample encode the identical CDR3. The rearrangement links TRBV29-1 to TRBJ2-1; TRBD1 is a possible D gene (5 bases). The CDR3 is made up of 12 amino acids. CDR1 and CDR2 (germline): SQVTM, ANQGSEA. This CDR3 reads CSGARANNEQFF. DNA of the CDR3: TGCAGTGGGGCCCGGGCCAACAATGAGCAGTTCTTC.

Details on this clone: A junction boundary mismatches the germline segment, possibly from a read error. The chain links TRBV7-8 to TRBJ2-7, with D maybe TRBD1 (5 bases). Germline V gene data show CDR1 as SGHVS and CDR2 as FQNEAQ. The CDR3 loop spans 13 amino acids. CDR3 nucleotides: TGCGCCAGCAGCTTAGGGGCAAACTACGAGCAGTACTTC. This encodes CASSLGANYEQYF.

This clone was seen a single time. The chain combines TRBV15 with TRBJ1-2, with D unclear. Trimming removed 1 base from V and 4 bases from J, with 16 bases in between. The CDR3 spans 16 residues. CDR1 is LNHNV, CDR2 YYDKDF, per germline (reference sequence). The CDR3, as DNA: TGTGCCACCAGCAGAGCTGGGAGCCGGGGAGTCTATGGCTACACCTTC. Encoded protein: CATSRAGSRGVYGYTF.

For this clone: One junction end disagrees with the germline gene, perhaps due to a read error. V is TRBV7-8 and J is TRBJ1-6; D unresolved. Germline values: CDR1 SGHVS, CDR2 FQNEAQ. This CDR3 spans 14 amino acids. CDR3 sequence: CASSLAQLNSPLHF. The CDR3, as DNA: TGCGCCAGCAGCTTAGCACAGCTGAATTCACCCCTCCACTTT. The complete variable domain, with remaining parts taken from reference TRBV7-8 and TRBJ1-6, reads GAGVSQSPRYKVAKRGQDVALRCDPISGHVSLFWYQQALGQGPEFLTYFQNEAQLDKSGLPSDRFFAERPEGSVSTLKIQRTQQEDSAVYLCASSLAQLNSPLHFGNGTRLTVT.

This clone was counted only a few times. This chain joins TRBV2 and TRBJ1-5; 9 bases are a match to TRBD1. Germline assignment: CDR1 SNHLY and CDR2 FYNNEI. The V and J ends lost 5 bases and 7 bases, in that order; junction bases with no gene match: 12. The length of the CDR3 is 16 residues. DNA of the CDR3: TGTGCCAGCAGTCCCAGGACAGGGGTCCCTGAACAGCCCCAGCATTTT. The encoded protein is CASSPRTGVPEQPQHF. Full variable domain (rest looked up from reference TRBV2 and TRBJ1-5): EPEVTQTPSHQVTQMGQEVILRCVPISNHLYFYWYRQILGQKVEFLVSFYNNEISEKSEIFDDQFSVERPDGSNFTLKIRSTKLEDSAMYFCASSPRTGVPEQPQHFGDGTRLSIL.

This clone showed up many times. This chain uses TRBV20-1 with TRBJ1-5; D gene unclear. The CDR3 runs to 12 residues. Looked up from germline, CDR1 is DFQATT and CDR2 is SNEGSKA (reference sequence). Trimming cost V 3 bases and J 4 bases, with 7 bases left between them. The CDR3 nucleotides are TGCAGTGCTAGTAGCGGGAATCAGCCCCAGCATTTT. It translates to CSASSGNQPQHF.

This clone has ten or more counts. The chain uses TRBV7-9 and TRBJ2-1; 12 bases agree with TRBD1. The CDR3 extends over 15 amino acids. J gave up 5 bases and V 5 bases, and 4 bases lay outside the gene matches. CDR1 and CDR2 from the germline V gene are SEHNR and FQNEAQ (reference sequence). The CDR3 reads CASSDGTGGHNEQFF. CDR3 DNA sequence: TGTGCCAGCAGCGACGGGACAGGGGGCCACAATGAGCAGTTCTTC.

Judged by abundance, this clone is medium-sized. This chain links TRBV12-3 or TRBV12-4 with TRBJ1-5, with a tentative D call TRBD1 (5 bases). The V end was cut by 5 bases, the J end by 2 bases, with 10 bases between. The CDR3 length is 14 residues. The chain's CDR3 is CASSESGGNQPQHF. The CDR3 region has the DNA TGTGCCAGCAGTGAGTCGGGGGGCAATCAGCCCCAGCATTTT.

This clone was counted many times. This chain links TRBV6-1 with TRBJ2-3; possibly TRBD1 for D (6 bases). The CDR3 extends over 13 amino acids. Trimming left V 10 bases short and J 5 bases short, with 16 bases between. The germline V gene has CDR1 MNHNS and CDR2 SASEGT. CDR3 DNA: TGTGCCACCCACAGGGATCCCAAAGATACGCAGTATTTT. Encoded protein: CATHRDPKDTQYF.

This clone occurred many times. This chain connects TRBV6-1 to TRBJ1-6; D possibly corresponds to TRBD1 (5 bases). This CDR3 contains 15 residues. From germline, CDR1 is MNHNS and CDR2 SASEGT. V was pared by 0 bases and J by 12 bases, with 15 bases between. CDR3 protein: CASSEAGEGSLPLHF. The CDR3 region has the DNA TGTGCCAGCAGTGAAGCAGGGGAGGGGAGCTTACCCCTCCACTTT.

CDR3 loop: CASSIGGDRGRNEQFF. The CDR3 bases are TGTGCCAGTAGTATCGGGGGGGACAGGGGGCGTAATGAGCAGTTCTTC. V and J are TRBV19 and TRBJ2-1; TRBD1 agrees at 12 bases. This CDR3 is built from 16 residues. Per the germline V gene, CDR1 is LNHDA and CDR2 is SQIVND (reference sequence). V gave up 3 bases and J gave up 7 bases; unmatched junction bases: 7.

This clone was detected only once. The rearrangement joins TRBV11-2 to TRBJ2-2, with 14 bases fitting TRBD2. The CDR3 consists of 18 residues. Germline CDR1 and CDR2: SGHAT and FQNNGV. The J segment lost 3 bases and the V segment lost 5 bases, leaving 8 bases of the junction unmatched. The CDR3: CASSLRTSGRKYTGELFF. CDR3 in DNA: TGTGCCAGCAGCCTCAGGACTAGCGGGAGGAAGTACACCGGGGAGCTGTTTTTT.

This rearrangement joins TRBV20-1 to TRBJ1-2; D possibly corresponds to TRBD1 (5 bases). From germline, CDR1 is DFQATT and CDR2 SNEGSKA (reference sequence). The CDR3 loop spans 15 amino acids. V was cut by 0 bases and J by 1 base, with 12 bases left in between. The CDR3 region has the DNA TGCAGTGCTAGAGATCCAGGGAGAGTTAACTATGGCTACACCTTC. As protein: CSARDPGRVNYGYTF.

This clone has at least ten counts. This sample includes further DNA sequences coding for the same CDR3. The chain employs TRBV28 and TRBJ1-1; 8 bases map to TRBD1. V was pared by 5 bases and J by 5 bases, with 7 bases of the junction left unmatched. Germline V gene lookup returns CDR1 MDHEN and CDR2 SYDVKM. The CDR3 runs 14 residues. CDR3 amino acids: CASSDRTGITEAFF. The CDR3 DNA sequence: TGTGCCAGCAGTGACCGGACAGGGATTACTGAAGCTTTCTTT. The complete variable domain, with remaining parts taken from reference TRBV28 and TRBJ1-1, reads DVKVTQSSRYLVKRTGEKVFLECVQDMDHENMFWYRQDPGLGLRLIYFSYDVKMKEKGDIPEGYSVSREKKERFSLILESASTNQTSMYLCASSDRTGITEAFFGQGTRLTVV.

This clone appeared many times. The chain employs TRBV27 and TRBJ2-7; TRBD2 agrees at 11 bases. Germline trimming cut 3 bases from V and 3 bases from J; bases unmatched to any gene: 1. Germline V gene sequence: CDR1 MNHEY, CDR2 SMNVEV (reference sequence). The CDR3 runs 14 residues. The CDR3 spells CASSFGTSGYEQYF. The CDR3 region has the DNA TGTGCCAGCAGTTTCGGGACTAGCGGCTACGAGCAGTACTTC.

This clone was seen at least ten times. Within the sample, other DNA sequences also encode this same CDR3. V gene TRBV11-2 combines with J gene TRBJ2-2; tentatively, D is TRBD1 or TRBD2 (9 bases each). The germline CDR1 and CDR2 sequences are SGHAT and FQNNGV. V shed 5 bases and J shed 6 bases, with 28 bases lying between them. This CDR3 is 19 amino acids long. CDR3 amino acids: CASSPGQGISGGPAGELFF. The DNA of the CDR3 is TGTGCCAGCAGCCCAGGACAGGGGATTAGCGGGGGACCAGCCGGGGAGCTGTTTTTT.

There are many counts of this clone. The J gene is TRBJ2-2, the V gene TRBV11-3, with 8 bases lining up with TRBD1. CDR1 is SGHNT, CDR2 YENEEA, per germline. V trimming: 5 bases; J trimming: 4 bases; junction bases outside the gene matches: 6. There are 15 residues in the CDR3. The CDR3 bases are TGTGCCAGCAGCCTAACCACAGGGGGCACCGGGGAGCTGTTTTTT. Translation gives CASSLTTGGTGELFF. The variable domain in full, with the rest retrieved from reference TRBV11-3 and TRBJ2-2, is EAGVVQSPRYKIIEKKQPVAFWCNPISGHNTLYWYLQNLGQGPELLIRYENEEAVDDSQLPKDRFSAERLKGVDSTLKIQPAELGDSAVYLCASSLTTGGTGELFFGEGSRLTVL.